This T cell receptor beta chain was retrieved from a study of T cells after yellow fever vaccination (dated by TCRdb to the late 2010s). Background on the whole study: Using CD3, CD45RA, CCR7 and CD95 staining, memory subsets (EM, EMRA, CM and Tscm) were sorted on a BD FACS Aria III. The SMART-Seq v4 Ultra Low Input RNA kit was used to prepare libraries from fractions with low cell numbers. To follow T-cell clones before and after primary and booster YFV17D yellow fever vaccination, bulk TCR alpha and beta repertoires were sequenced over time. Two healthy male donors made up the cohort, one aged 18 to 30 years and the other aged 30 to 40 years. Blood was drawn at multiple timepoints before and after primary and secondary immunization, with bulk PBMC replicates and cell subsets isolated. Memory subsets were sorted on days 0, 15 and 45 and at 18 months after primary vaccination, and on days 0, 15 and 45 after the 30-year booster. Paper-wide results and their limitations: Most clones expanded after primary vaccination (almost 97% of CD4 and over 80% of CD8) were re-detected after the booster, suggesting that broad memory maintenance occurred. Because abundant contaminating clonotypes from the bulk population could be contained in FACS-sorted repertoires, computational filtering was required. On day 0, almost all vaccine-responding clonotypes were below detection in the sorted memory subsets. Because only a couple of donors were included in the study, the extent to which the findings can be generalized is limited. A small share of clonotypes was detected in both CD4 and CD8 compartments, with the overlap likely arising from convergent recombination. The secondary T-cell response was weaker than the primary response but faster, peaking on day 5 instead of day 15.

Sequencing instrument: Illumina NovaSeq 6000. TCR cDNA was synthesized by 5'RACE template switching, through which a universal primer site and unique molecular identifiers were introduced. Priming for cDNA synthesis came from both the TCR alpha and TCR beta constant segments. Library amplification used two PCR steps, and the second PCR step added sample barcodes and sequencing adapters. Libraries were sequenced on Illumina HiSeq 2500 (2x100 bp) or NovaSeq (2x150 bp). Processing in the source paper ran as follows. Reads were demultiplexed and collapsed into UMI consensus sequences with MIGEC, and V(D)J alignment was performed with MiXCR. Clonotypes responding to the vaccine were identified with edgeR on replicate PBMC samples, with the criteria of FDR below 0.01 and a log2 fold change above 5 up to day 15. CD4 or CD8 identity was assigned to each bulk clonotype according to whether the clonotype was present at higher abundance in the sequenced CD4 repertoire or the sequenced CD8 repertoire. Clonotype frequencies in memory subsets were weighted by FACS-sorted cell numbers to estimate each clone's distribution across memory phenotypes. TCRdb trimmed the raw reads at Q25, called clones with MiXCR and kept productive beta chains. Identical CDR3 protein sequences are pooled into one entry, listed with their most common genes and DNA. The V and J calls follow TCRdb's processing rather than the paper's. Here the sample has about 58,000 distinct CDR3 sequences; approximately 5.5% occur a single time. 25% to 40% of the sample lies in the top ten.

According to the study, the label for this sample's treatment or condition signals: live attenuated yellow fever vaccine strain. A standard Ficoll-Paque protocol was used to isolate PBMCs from peripheral blood. For sorted memory subsets, RNA extraction was done with the RNeasy Micro Kit. Reading from cysteine to phenylalanine, the CDR3 counts 13 amino acids. Only the CDR3 portion is preserved as DNA: 39 bases, with reading frame beginning at the first base. Trimming removed 6 bases from V and 8 bases from J, leaving 14 bases between the germline ends. The germline V gene specifies KGHSH as CDR1 and LQKENI as CDR2. This clonotype has only a few counts. Per-base quality was not reported, and no clone a single base away is much larger than it.

This receptor was taken from a man younger than 35 who received the YFV17D yellow fever vaccine. The material sequenced was PBMCs, either bulk or a sorted T-cell subset (CD4+, CD8+, memory, or dextramer-sorted; not recorded which), taken on the day of the yellow fever booster vaccination. This sequence uses TRBV18 and TRBJ2-1; a weak D assignment points to TRBD1 (6 bases agree). The DNA reads TGTGCCAGCTCGCGTCGGGACAATTATGAGCAGTTCTTC. It specifies CASSRRDNYEQFF.